This T cell receptor beta chain was documented in a study of technical replicates of blood from four donors. With 4 bases clipped from V and 4 bases from J, the junction kept 6 bases outside the gene matches. The CDR3 extends over 15 amino acids. Germline V gene lookup returns CDR1 MGHRA and CDR2 YSYEKL. The repertoire was sequenced with immunoSEQ multiplex PCR; TCRdb's copy has only in-frame clones and lacks some. The sample includes tens of thousands of clones, 93% of them seen just once. V usage is TRBV4-1 and J usage is TRBJ2-2; 7 positions agree with TRBD1. What was sequenced was T cells isolated from PBMCs. This TCR came from a human donor in good health. CDR3 DNA: TGCGCCAGCAGCCCACAGGGGTGGGGCACCGGGGAGCTGTTTTTT. This translates into CASSPQGWGTGELFF.